This TCR beta chain was sequenced during a study of tumor-infiltrating lymphocytes in localized non-small cell lung cancer. The overall study: Some samples were collected after neoadjuvant chemotherapy; smokers, never-smokers and several histologies were included. Overall study results and limits: T-cell fraction did not differ between immunotypes IM1 and IM2. Each assay used a separate piece of the same tissue.

This clone was picked up a small number of times. Its target is unknown. CDR3 size: 13 residues. Germline CDR1 is MDHEN and CDR2 is SYDVKM. The germline V and J ends were trimmed by 6 bases and 7 bases, with 16 bases remaining between them. Data came from immunoSEQ multiplex PCR; TCRdb stores just in-frame clones and leaves some out. The sample holds about 9,200 clones, about three fifths seen once. This TCR was recovered from a human donor with non-small cell lung cancer. The sequenced material came from uninvolved lung tissue not adjacent to the tumor. The V and J genes are TRBV28 and TRBJ2-7; D is perhaps TRBD1 (6 bases). For the CDR3, the DNA is TGTGCCAGCAGCCTTGTCGACAGGCGGGAGCAGTACTTC. Amino acid sequence: CASSLVDRREQYF.